This T cell receptor beta chain emerged from a study of blood T cell repertoires in COVID-19. Per the germline V gene, CDR1 is MNHEY and CDR2 is SVGAGI. The CDR3 is 15 residues long. The ends lost 5 bases at V and 9 bases at J; junction bases unmatched: 14. The protocol was immunoSEQ multiplex PCR, while the TCRdb copy is restricted to in-frame clones and leaves out a portion. The sample contains 200,000 to 300,000 clones, approximately 89% of which appear only once. Sequenced: peripheral blood. V gene TRBV6-5 combines with J gene TRBJ2-7, with TRBD2 matching 9 bases. This sequence originates from a woman aged 45-59 years with acute or convalescent COVID-19. CDR3 bases: TGTGCCAGCAGTCCACGAGGGACTAGCCGGAGCGGGCAGTACTTC. Translating gives CASSPRGTSRSGQYF.